This entry describes one T cell receptor beta chain. Its antigen is not known. This sample was included in a study of cytomegalovirus exposure and HLA in healthy donors. Study background: Sequencing of about 179 million T cells in an earlier analysis found around 120 million unique TCR beta sequences. Whole-study results and caveats: Analyzed later, most CMV-associated TCR beta chains appeared HLA-restricted.

Nominally healthy donors were sampled, though unrecorded immune exposures were likely. 13 Jbeta primers and 60 Vbeta primers were used for the PCR. Using immunoSEQ multiplex PCR, the repertoire was profiled, and TCRdb retains in-frame clones only, with some absent. The table lists approximately 90,000 clones, roughly 71% of them singletons. Germline lookup yields CDR1 ENHRY and CDR2 SYGVKD. V gave up 7 bases and J gave up 3 bases; unmatched junction bases: 23. CDR3 length: 19 residues. The J gene is TRBJ1-1, the V gene TRBV10-3, with 7 bases identical to TRBD1. This clonotype was sampled from a middle-aged woman in good health and CMV-seronegative. Sequencing was performed on PBMCs. CDR3 residues: CAIKDPSEGAFLGYTEAFF. CDR3 sequence (DNA): TGTGCCATCAAAGACCCAAGCGAGGGGGCATTCTTGGGTTACACTGAAGCTTTCTTT.